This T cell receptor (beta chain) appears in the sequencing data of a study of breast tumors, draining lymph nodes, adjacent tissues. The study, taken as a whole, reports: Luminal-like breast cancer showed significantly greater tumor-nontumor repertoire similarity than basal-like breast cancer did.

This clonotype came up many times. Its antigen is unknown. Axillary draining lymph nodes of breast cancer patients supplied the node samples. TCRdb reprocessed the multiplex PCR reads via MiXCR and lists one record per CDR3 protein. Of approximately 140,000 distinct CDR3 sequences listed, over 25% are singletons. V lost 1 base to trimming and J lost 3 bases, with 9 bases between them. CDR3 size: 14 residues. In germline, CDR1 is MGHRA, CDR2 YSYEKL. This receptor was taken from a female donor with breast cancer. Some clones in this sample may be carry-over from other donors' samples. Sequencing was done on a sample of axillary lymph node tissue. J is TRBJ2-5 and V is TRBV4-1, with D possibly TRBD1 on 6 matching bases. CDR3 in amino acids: CASSQAGVEETQYF. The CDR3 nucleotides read TGCGCCAGCAGCCAAGCAGGGGTTGAAGAGACCCAGTACTTC.